This note documents a single T cell receptor beta chain sequence. Its antigen remains unidentified. The data were taken from a study of blood T cells in healthy people across ages. At the level of the study: Template switching picked up about one barcoded beta molecule for each two T cells.

Germline-derived CDR1 and CDR2 are SGHRS and YFSETQ. The CDR3 runs to 16 residues. Trimming removed 0 bases from V and 3 bases from J, with 15 bases in between. A sample-barcoded 5' primer and a J-beta primer mix were used in a second PCR of about 7 to 12 cycles. Each sample provided no less than 2.5 million CDR3-containing paired-end reads. TCRdb passed the 5' RACE reads through MiXCR, listing each CDR3 protein once. The sample shows about 620,000 distinct CDR3 sequences, about 21% of them seen only once. Study-wide results and caveats: Significant beta diversity loss was already apparent by age approximately 37, declining roughly linearly. Versus aged donors, long-lived donors had higher diversity and more naive CD4+ cells.

The chain carries TRBV5-1 and TRBJ1-1; D uncertain. This TCR came from a man between 65 and 85 years old in good health. The sequenced sample consisted of blood. The CDR3 here is CASSLVSPGVDTEAFF. In nucleotides, the CDR3 is TGCGCCAGCAGCTTGGTTTCTCCCGGGGTGGACACTGAAGCTTTCTTT.